The next 7 T cell receptor beta chains were all read from a single sample in a study of T cell changes during pregnancy in multiple sclerosis. Clones were read by immunoSEQ multiplex PCR, and TCRdb kept only the in-frame ones, dropping some. The sample consists of 55,000 to 85,000 clones, around 94% of them appearing once. The sequencing here drew on peripheral blood, taken in the third trimester of pregnancy. The receptors shown here come from a female donor with multiple sclerosis, enrolled in a pregnancy study.

The J gene is TRBJ2-7, the V gene TRBV30, with 9 bases fitting TRBD1. This CDR3 is 13 amino acids long. Germline lookup yields CDR1 GTSNPN and CDR2 SVGIG (reference sequence). V was pared by 5 bases and J by 4 bases, with 6 bases of the junction left unmatched. CDR3 coding DNA: TGTGCCTGGGTCGGGACAGGGCAATACGAGCAGTACTTC. Translated, it gives CAWVGTGQYEQYF.

V gene TRBV6-5 combines with J gene TRBJ1-1; weak D call: TRBD1 (6 bases). Germline V gene lookup returns CDR1 MNHEY and CDR2 SVGAGI. This CDR3 spans 13 amino acids. V dropped 8 bases and J dropped 4 bases, with 14 bases sitting between them. The CDR3 nucleotides are TGTGCCAGCGGGAACACAGGGTCCACTGAAGCTTTCTTT. This gives the protein CASGNTGSTEAFF.

The chain couples TRBV11-2 to TRBJ1-2; tentatively, D is TRBD1 (5 bases). The V and J ends lost 0 bases and 0 bases respectively, with 14 bases between them. The CDR3 extends over 17 amino acids. The germline CDR1 and CDR2 sequences are SGHAT and FQNNGV. The CDR3 coding sequence is TGTGCCAGCAGCTTAGAGCCCGGACAACCTCCTAACTATGGCTACACCTTC. Its protein is CASSLEPGQPPNYGYTF.

The V call is TRBV9, the J call TRBJ2-2, with D possibly TRBD1 on 5 matching bases. The CDR3 has 15 residues. Looked up from germline, CDR1 is SGDLS and CDR2 is YYNGEE. V was cut by 2 bases and J by 1 base, with 9 bases left in between. This chain's CDR3 is CASSVGGQNTGELFF. CDR3 nucleotide sequence: TGTGCCAGCAGCGTTGGTGGACAGAACACCGGGGAGCTGTTTTTT.

This clone is a singleton in its sample. V is TRBV6-5 and J is TRBJ2-7, with TRBD1 matching over 8 bases. The V gene's germline CDR1 is MNHEY and CDR2 SVGAGI. Trimming cost V 2 bases and J 5 bases; bases outside gene matches: 5. The CDR3 sequence is 14 residues long. CDR3 in DNA: TGTGCCAGCAGTTACGGCAGGGGGCGGGACGAGCAGTACTTC. It encodes CASSYGRGRDEQYF.

The V gene is TRBV9, the J gene TRBJ1-1; D possibly corresponds to TRBD1 (5 bases). In germline, CDR1 is SGDLS, CDR2 YYNGEE. Trimming took 0 bases from V and 7 from J, leaving 16 bases between them. The CDR3 has 15 amino acids. DNA of the CDR3: TGTGCCAGCAGCGTAGGGGGGGAGCTGGAGGGTGAAGCTTTCTTT. It codes for CASSVGGELEGEAFF. Looking up the rest from reference TRBV9 and TRBJ1-1 gives the full variable domain: DSGVTQTPKHLITATGQRVTLRCSPRSGDLSVYWYQQSLDQGLQFLIQYYNGEERAKGNILERFSAQQFPDLHSELNLSSLELGDSALYFCASSVGGELEGEAFFGQGTRLTVV.

The rearrangement uses TRBV11-3 and TRBJ2-5; TRBD2 matches at 9 bases. This CDR3 is built from 16 residues. Germline trimming cut 2 bases from V and 4 bases from J; bases unmatched to any gene: 8. Germline V gives CDR1 SGHNT, CDR2 YENEEA. The CDR3 is CASSLYGGGAGETQYF. CDR3 in DNA: TGTGCCAGCAGCTTATATGGCGGGGGGGCCGGAGAGACCCAGTACTTC.